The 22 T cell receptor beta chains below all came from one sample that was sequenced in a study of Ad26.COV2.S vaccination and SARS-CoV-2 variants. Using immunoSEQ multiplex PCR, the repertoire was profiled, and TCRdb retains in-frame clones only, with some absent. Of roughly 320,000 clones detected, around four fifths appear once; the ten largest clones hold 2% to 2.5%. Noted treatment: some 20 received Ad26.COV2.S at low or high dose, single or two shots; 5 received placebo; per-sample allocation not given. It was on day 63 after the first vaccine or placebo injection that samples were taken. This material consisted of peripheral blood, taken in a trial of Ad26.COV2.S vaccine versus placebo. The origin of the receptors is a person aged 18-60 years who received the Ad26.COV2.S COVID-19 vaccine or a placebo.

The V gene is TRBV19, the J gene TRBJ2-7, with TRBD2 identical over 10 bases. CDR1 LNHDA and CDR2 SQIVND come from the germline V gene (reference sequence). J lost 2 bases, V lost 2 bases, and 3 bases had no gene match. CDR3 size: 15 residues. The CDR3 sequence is CASSISLAGTYEQYF. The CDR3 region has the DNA TGTGCCAGTAGTATATCACTAGCGGGAACCTACGAGCAGTACTTC. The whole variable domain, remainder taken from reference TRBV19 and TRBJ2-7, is DGGITQSPKYLFRKEGQNVTLSCEQNLNHDAMYWYRQDPGQGLRLIYYSQIVNDFQKGDIAEGYSVSREKKESFPLTVTSAQKNPTAFYLCASSISLAGTYEQYFGPGTRLTVT.

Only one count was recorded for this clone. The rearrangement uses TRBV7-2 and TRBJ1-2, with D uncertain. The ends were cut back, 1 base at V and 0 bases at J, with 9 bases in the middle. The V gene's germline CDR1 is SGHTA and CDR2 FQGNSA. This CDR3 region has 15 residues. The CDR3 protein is CASSLGALANYGYTF. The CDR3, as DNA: TGTGCCAGCAGCTTAGGAGCCCTAGCTAACTATGGCTACACCTTC.

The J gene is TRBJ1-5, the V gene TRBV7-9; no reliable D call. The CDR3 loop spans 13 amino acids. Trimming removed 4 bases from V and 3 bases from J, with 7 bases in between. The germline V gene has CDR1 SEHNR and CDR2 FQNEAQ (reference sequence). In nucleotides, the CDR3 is TGTGCCAGCAGCTCCTTGAACAATCAGCCCCAGCATTTT. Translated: CASSSLNNQPQHF.

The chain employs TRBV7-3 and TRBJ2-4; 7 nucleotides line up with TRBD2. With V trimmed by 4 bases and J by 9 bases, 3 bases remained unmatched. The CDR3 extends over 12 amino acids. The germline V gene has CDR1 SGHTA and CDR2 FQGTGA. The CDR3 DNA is TGTGCCAGCAGCTCCCCGGGGGGCATTCAGTACTTC. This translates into CASSSPGGIQYF.

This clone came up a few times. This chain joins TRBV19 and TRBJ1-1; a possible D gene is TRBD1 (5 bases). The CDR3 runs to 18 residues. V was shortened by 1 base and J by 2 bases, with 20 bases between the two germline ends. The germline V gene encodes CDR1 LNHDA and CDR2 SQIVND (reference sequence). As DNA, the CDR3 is TGTGCCAGTAGTATAGCCCGGGTGGAGGACACTCGAAACACTGAAGCTTTCTTT. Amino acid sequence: CASSIARVEDTRNTEAFF.

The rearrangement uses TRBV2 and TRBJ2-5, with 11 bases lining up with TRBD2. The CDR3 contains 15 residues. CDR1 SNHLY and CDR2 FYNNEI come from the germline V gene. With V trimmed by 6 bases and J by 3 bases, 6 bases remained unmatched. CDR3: CASSVLLAGEETQYF. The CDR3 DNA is TGTGCCAGCAGCGTCTTACTAGCGGGGGAAGAGACCCAGTACTTC. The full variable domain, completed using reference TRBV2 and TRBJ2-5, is EPEVTQTPSHQVTQMGQEVILRCVPISNHLYFYWYRQILGQKVEFLVSFYNNEISEKSEIFDDQFSVERPDGSNFTLKIRSTKLEDSAMYFCASSVLLAGEETQYFGPGTRLLVL.

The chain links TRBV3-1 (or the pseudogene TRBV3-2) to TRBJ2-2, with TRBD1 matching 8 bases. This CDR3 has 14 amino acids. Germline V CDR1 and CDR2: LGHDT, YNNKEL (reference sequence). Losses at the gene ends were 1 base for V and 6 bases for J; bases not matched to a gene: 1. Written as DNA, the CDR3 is TGTGCCAGCAGCCAAGCGACAGGGGCCGGGGAGCTGTTTTTT. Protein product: CASSQATGAGELFF.

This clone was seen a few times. The CDR3 protein is CASSSRQGSYNEQFF. The CDR3 DNA is TGTGCCAGCAGCTCCCGACAGGGGAGTTACAATGAGCAGTTCTTC. The chain joins TRBV7-2 to TRBJ2-1; 8 positions match TRBD1. Trimming at V came to 4 bases and at J to 4 bases, leaving 6 bases not matched to a gene. The CDR3 has 15 residues. Germline assignment: CDR1 SGHTA and CDR2 FQGNSA.

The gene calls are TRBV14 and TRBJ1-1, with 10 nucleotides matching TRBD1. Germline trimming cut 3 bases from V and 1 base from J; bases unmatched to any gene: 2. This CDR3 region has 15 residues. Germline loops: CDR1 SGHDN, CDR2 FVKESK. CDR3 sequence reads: CASSQTGGQNTEAFF. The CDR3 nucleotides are TGTGCCAGCAGCCAGACAGGGGGCCAGAACACTGAAGCTTTCTTT. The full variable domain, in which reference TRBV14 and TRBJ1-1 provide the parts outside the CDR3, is EAGVTQFPSHSVIEKGQTVTLRCDPISGHDNLYWYRRVMGKEIKFLLHFVKESKQDESGMPNNRFLAERTGGTYSTLKVQPAELEDSGVYFCASSQTGGQNTEAFFGQGTRLTVV.

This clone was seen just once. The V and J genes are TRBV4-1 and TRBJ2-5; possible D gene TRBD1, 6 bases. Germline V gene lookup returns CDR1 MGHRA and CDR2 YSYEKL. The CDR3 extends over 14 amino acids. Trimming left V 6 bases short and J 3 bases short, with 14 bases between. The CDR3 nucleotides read TGCGCCAGCAGTCCACTAAACAGGGAAGAGACCCAGTACTTC. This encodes CASSPLNREETQYF.

In DNA, the CDR3 is TGTGCCAGCAGCCAAGGTCACTACGAGCAGTACTTC. Translating it yields CASSQGHYEQYF. This chain links TRBV6-5 with TRBJ2-7; D is ambiguous. Deletions cut 6 bases from V and 3 bases from J, with 9 bases between. CDR3 size: 12 residues. Germline CDR1 is MNHEY and CDR2 is SVGAGI.

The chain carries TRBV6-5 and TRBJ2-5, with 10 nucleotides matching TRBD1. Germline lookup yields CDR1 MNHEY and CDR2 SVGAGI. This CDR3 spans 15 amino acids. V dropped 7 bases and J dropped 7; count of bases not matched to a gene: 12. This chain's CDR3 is CASNLDRGATPTQYF. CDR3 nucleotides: TGTGCCAGCAATCTGGACAGGGGGGCTACACCGACCCAGTACTTC.

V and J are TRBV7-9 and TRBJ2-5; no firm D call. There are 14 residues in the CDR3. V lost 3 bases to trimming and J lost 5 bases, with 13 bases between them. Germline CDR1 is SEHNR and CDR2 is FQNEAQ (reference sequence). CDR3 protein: CASSFRQSGETQYF. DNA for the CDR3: TGTGCCAGCAGCTTCCGTCAGTCGGGTGAGACCCAGTACTTC.

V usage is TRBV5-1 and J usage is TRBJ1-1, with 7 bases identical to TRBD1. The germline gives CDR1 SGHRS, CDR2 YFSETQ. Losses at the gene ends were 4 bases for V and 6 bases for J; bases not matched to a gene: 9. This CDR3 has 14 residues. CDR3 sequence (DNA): TGCGCCAGCAGCCAAGTGGGACAGAGGGCTGAAGCTTTCTTT. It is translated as CASSQVGQRAEAFF.

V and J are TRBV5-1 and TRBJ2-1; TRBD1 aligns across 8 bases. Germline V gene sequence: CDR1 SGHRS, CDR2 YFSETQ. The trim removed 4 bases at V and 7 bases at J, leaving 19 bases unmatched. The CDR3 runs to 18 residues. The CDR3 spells CASSHGQGSLRFINEQFF. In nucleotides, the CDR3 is TGCGCCAGCAGCCATGGACAGGGTTCCCTACGGTTCATAAATGAGCAGTTCTTC.

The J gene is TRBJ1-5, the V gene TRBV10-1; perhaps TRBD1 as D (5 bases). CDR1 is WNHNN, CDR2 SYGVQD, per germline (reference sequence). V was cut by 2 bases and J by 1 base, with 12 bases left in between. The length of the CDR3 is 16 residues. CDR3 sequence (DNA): TGCGCCAGCAGTGAGGCGCGGACACGCAGCAATCAGCCCCAGCATTTT. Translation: CASSEARTRSNQPQHF.

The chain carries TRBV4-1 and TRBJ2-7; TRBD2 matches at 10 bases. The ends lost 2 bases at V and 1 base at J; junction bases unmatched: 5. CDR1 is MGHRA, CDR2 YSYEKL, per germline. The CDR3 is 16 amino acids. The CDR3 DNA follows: TGCGCCAGCAGCCAAACTGGACTAGCGGTATCCTACGAGCAGTACTTC. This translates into CASSQTGLAVSYEQYF.

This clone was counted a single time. For the CDR3, the DNA is TGTGCCACCAGCCCTGCAGTTAACTATGGCTACACCTTC. Amino acids: CATSPAVNYGYTF. The rearrangement links TRBV15 to TRBJ1-2; no definite D call. V was trimmed by 5 bases and J by 1 base, leaving 8 bases between them. This CDR3 contains 13 residues. Germline V lookup: CDR1 LNHNV, CDR2 YYDKDF (reference sequence).

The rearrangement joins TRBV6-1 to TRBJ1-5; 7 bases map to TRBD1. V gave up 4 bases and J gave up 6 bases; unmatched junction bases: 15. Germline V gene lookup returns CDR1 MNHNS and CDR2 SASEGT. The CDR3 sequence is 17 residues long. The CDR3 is CASSAELTGASSQPQHF. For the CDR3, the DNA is TGTGCCAGCAGTGCTGAACTTACAGGGGCCTCTAGTCAGCCCCAGCATTTT.

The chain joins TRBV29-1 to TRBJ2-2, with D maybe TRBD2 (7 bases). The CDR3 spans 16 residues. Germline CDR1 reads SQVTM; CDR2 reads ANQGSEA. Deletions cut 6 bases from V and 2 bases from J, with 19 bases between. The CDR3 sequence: CSVRPRGGTNTGELFF. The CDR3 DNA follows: TGCAGCGTCAGACCAAGGGGGGGCACTAACACCGGGGAGCTGTTTTTT.

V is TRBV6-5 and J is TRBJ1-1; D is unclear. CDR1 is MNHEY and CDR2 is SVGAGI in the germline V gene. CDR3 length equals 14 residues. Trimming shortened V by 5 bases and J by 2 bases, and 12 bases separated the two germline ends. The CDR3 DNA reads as TGTGCCAGCAGTCCGGGTCCGCCTAACACTGAAGCTTTCTTT. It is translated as CASSPGPPNTEAFF.

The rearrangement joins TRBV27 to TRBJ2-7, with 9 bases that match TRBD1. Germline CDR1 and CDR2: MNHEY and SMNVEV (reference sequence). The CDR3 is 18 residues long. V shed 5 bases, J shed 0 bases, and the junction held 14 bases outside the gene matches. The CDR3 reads CASSPRTGALQSSYEQYF. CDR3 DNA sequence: TGTGCCAGCAGTCCACGGACAGGGGCCTTACAGAGCTCCTACGAGCAGTACTTC.